This TCR beta chain appears in the sequencing data of a study of cytomegalovirus exposure and HLA in healthy donors. The CDR3 runs to 13 residues. Germline CDR1 reads SEHNR; CDR2 reads FQNEAQ (reference sequence). Primers for the PCR totalled 60 Vbeta and 13 Jbeta. The repertoire was sequenced with immunoSEQ multiplex PCR; TCRdb's copy has only in-frame clones and lacks some. The sample carries roughly 170,000 clones, approximately 77% recorded once. A word on this clone: Sequence at one end of the junction differs from germline and may be a read error.

Material for sequencing was PBMCs. The origin of this receptor is a female donor in good health and CMV-seronegative. The rearrangement links TRBV7-9 to TRBJ2-6, with a weak D call TRBD1 (5 bases). The CDR3 DNA reads as TGTGCCAGTGGACACTCTGGGGCCAACGGCCTGACTTTC. Translated, it gives CASGHSGANGLTF.